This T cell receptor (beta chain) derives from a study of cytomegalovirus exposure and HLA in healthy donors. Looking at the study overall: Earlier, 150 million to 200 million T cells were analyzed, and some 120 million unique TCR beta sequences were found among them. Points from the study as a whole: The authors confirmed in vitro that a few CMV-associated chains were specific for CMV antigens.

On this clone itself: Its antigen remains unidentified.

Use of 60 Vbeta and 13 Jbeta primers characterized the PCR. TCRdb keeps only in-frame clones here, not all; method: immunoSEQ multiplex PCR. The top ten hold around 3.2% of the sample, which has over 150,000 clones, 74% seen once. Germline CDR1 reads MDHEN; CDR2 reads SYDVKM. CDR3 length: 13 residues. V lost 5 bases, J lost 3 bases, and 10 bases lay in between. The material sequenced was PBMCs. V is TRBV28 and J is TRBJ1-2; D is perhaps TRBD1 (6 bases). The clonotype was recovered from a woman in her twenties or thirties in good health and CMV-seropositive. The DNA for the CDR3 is TGTGCCAGCAGTCCAGCAGGGGACTATGGCTACACCTTC. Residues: CASSPAGDYGYTF.